Listed below are T cell receptor beta chains from one sample, sequenced in a study of CD8 T cells in Susac syndrome. TCRdb ran MiXCR on the immunoSEQ multiplex PCR reads and lists one entry per CDR3 protein. The profile covers 160,000 or so distinct CDR3 sequences, with approximately 95% appearing a single time and 0.15% to 0.2% taken by the ten largest. The sample comprised CD8+ T cells from PBMCs. These receptor sequences come from a human donor with multiple sclerosis. The conserved cysteine and the conserved F or W are not part of the CDR3 here. A D gene is named only where the DNA matches it firmly.

v_call: TRBV28
d_call: TRBD2
cdr3_aa: ASSLRDVGGAGGGRWNEQF

v_call: TRBV7-9
d_call: NA
cdr3_aa: AGSPRAGGYT

v_call: TRBV4-1
d_call: NA
cdr3_aa: ASSQQGITEAF

v_call: TRBV3-1
d_call: TRBD2
cdr3_aa: ASSQVAGSYNEQF

v_call: TRBV28
d_call: NA
cdr3_aa: ASSADQETQY

v_call: TRBV27
d_call: NA
cdr3_aa: ASSFGTDQPQH

v_call: TRBV27
d_call: TRBD2
cdr3_aa: ASSSGGFSSYEQY

v_call: TRBV3-1
d_call: NA
cdr3_aa: ASSLEWPGLGEQY

v_call: TRBV13
d_call: TRBD2
cdr3_aa: ASSAASGNPGYEQY

v_call: TRBV20-1
d_call: NA
cdr3_aa: SARDLDSGYNEQF

v_call: TRBV27
d_call: NA
cdr3_aa: ASSTLLGTEAF

v_call: TRBV7-9
d_call: NA
cdr3_aa: ASTTGLTYEQY

v_call: TRBV5-6
d_call: NA
cdr3_aa: ASSQNGADTQY

v_call: TRBV4-1
d_call: TRBD2
cdr3_aa: ASSLSIAGDEDEQF

v_call: TRBV29-1
d_call: TRBD1
cdr3_aa: SVGGQAYSGANVLT

v_call: TRBV9
d_call: NA
cdr3_aa: ASSVEAGWQGYT

v_call: TRBV27
d_call: NA
cdr3_aa: ASGTSTVNEQF

v_call: TRBV30
d_call: NA
cdr3_aa: AWSSRLDDYEQY

v_call: TRBV3-1
d_call: NA
cdr3_aa: ASSQDDRSSYNEQF

v_call: TRBV9
d_call: TRBD1
cdr3_aa: ASSPPQGRGRWETQY

v_call: TRBV9
d_call: NA
cdr3_aa: ASSPGTLNTEAF

v_call: TRBV7-9
d_call: NA
cdr3_aa: ASSSEGQFQETQY

v_call: TRBV9
d_call: TRBD1
cdr3_aa: ASSPRDRVLYNEQF

v_call: TRBV5-1
d_call: NA
cdr3_aa: ASSLGRRGRNTIY

v_call: TRBV29-1
d_call: TRBD1
cdr3_aa: SVETGQGEQY

v_call: TRBV2
d_call: TRBD1
cdr3_aa: ASWDRGLSGELF

v_call: TRBV27
d_call: TRBD2
cdr3_aa: ASSAGTSGRASSYNEQF

v_call: TRBV12-3/TRBV12-4
d_call: TRBD1
cdr3_aa: ASATGDQPQH

v_call: TRBV5-1
d_call: NA
cdr3_aa: ASSEMNTEAF

v_call: TRBV29-1
d_call: NA
cdr3_aa: SVGLGHRNTEAF

v_call: TRBV9
d_call: TRBD2
cdr3_aa: ASSSYHEPSGEETQY

v_call: TRBV29-1
d_call: TRBD2
cdr3_aa: SVLIGGSLYEQY

v_call: TRBV27
d_call: NA
cdr3_aa: ASRTGTWAF

v_call: TRBV29-1
d_call: TRBD1
cdr3_aa: SVPRQGGYEQY

v_call: TRBV24-1
d_call: NA
cdr3_aa: ATSGQARQPNQPQH

v_call: TRBV12-3/TRBV12-4
d_call: TRBD1
cdr3_aa: ASARTGVVQPQH

v_call: TRBV10-3
d_call: NA
cdr3_aa: AISESGGQATEAF

v_call: TRBV24-1
d_call: NA
cdr3_aa: ATSDFQVHEELF

v_call: TRBV9
d_call: NA
cdr3_aa: ASSVWGADTQY

v_call: TRBV29-1
d_call: NA
cdr3_aa: SFLLGREAF

v_call: TRBV15
d_call: TRBD2
cdr3_aa: ATSRGLAGDGEQY

v_call: TRBV20-1
d_call: NA
cdr3_aa: SARGGNEQF

v_call: TRBV27
d_call: NA
cdr3_aa: ASSFEGPGSSYNEQF

v_call: TRBV28
d_call: NA
cdr3_aa: ASQGGGGTEAF

v_call: TRBV18
d_call: TRBD2
cdr3_aa: ASSPEREGYEQY

v_call: TRBV29-1
d_call: TRBD2
cdr3_aa: SVEGLAANPQFSYNEQF

v_call: TRBV12-3/TRBV12-4
d_call: TRBD2
cdr3_aa: ASSLSLGLAEETQY